These 32 T cell receptor beta chains originate from one sample sequenced in a study of T cells in narcolepsy. TCRdb's table, derived via immunoSEQ multiplex PCR, lists solely in-frame clones and lacks some. The sample has roughly 30,000 clones; over 65% are singletons. Material: memory (CD45RA-) CD4+ T cells from blood. All receptors come from a human donor in good health.

This clone was recorded a few times. The rearrangement joins TRBV30 to TRBJ1-1; D perhaps matches TRBD1 (5 bases). The CDR3 covers 13 residues. In germline, CDR1 is GTSNPN, CDR2 SVGIG (reference sequence). The CDR3 nucleotides read TGTGCGTCCGGCCGGGGCGGGAACACTGAAGCTTTCTTT. Amino acids: CASGRGGNTEAFF.

This clone turned up a few times. The chain uses TRBV9 and TRBJ2-1; 12 nucleotides line up with TRBD2. Germline trimming cut 4 bases from V and 9 bases from J; bases unmatched to any gene: 23. Germline V gene lookup returns CDR1 SGDLS and CDR2 YYNGEE. The CDR3 length is 20 residues. CDR3 DNA: TGTGCCAGCAGCTCGAGACTAGCGGGAGAACGTCTTCCCCATCAAGGTGAGCAGTTCTTC. This sequence encodes CASSSRLAGERLPHQGEQFF.

This clone appeared once. The chain carries TRBV10-3 and TRBJ2-6, with D tentatively TRBD1 (5 bases). CDR1 ENHRY and CDR2 SYGVKD come from the germline V gene. Trimming left V 6 bases short and J 4 bases short, with 19 bases between. CDR3 length equals 17 residues. CDR3 amino acids: CAISPGITRSGANVLTF. Here the CDR3 DNA reads TGTGCCATCAGCCCAGGGATCACAAGGTCGGGGGCCAACGTCCTGACTTTC.

This chain connects TRBV4-2 to TRBJ2-5; the match to TRBD2 covers 13 bases. J lost 1 base, V lost 0 bases, and 5 bases had no gene match. Per the germline V gene, CDR1 is LGHNA and CDR2 is YNFKEQ. The CDR3 is 18 amino acids. Here the CDR3 DNA reads TGTGCCAGCAGCCAAGATGGGACTAGCGGGGCCCGCCAAGAGACCCAGTACTTC. This encodes CASSQDGTSGARQETQYF.

The chain recombines TRBV6-5 with TRBJ2-1; 7 bases map to TRBD2. Germline V lookup: CDR1 MNHEY, CDR2 SVGAGI. The CDR3 loop spans 15 amino acids. J lost 7 bases, V lost 6 bases, and 12 bases had no gene match. The CDR3 is CASRTGRSYGNEQFF. DNA for the CDR3: TGTGCCAGCAGAACCGGGAGGTCCTATGGGAATGAGCAGTTCTTC.

This chain links TRBV30 with TRBJ2-1; 7 nucleotides line up with TRBD2. This CDR3 region has 15 residues. The germline CDR1 and CDR2 sequences are GTSNPN and SVGIG (reference sequence). V shed 0 bases and J 5 bases; nucleotides not matched to a gene: 7. The CDR3 protein is CAWSVWSGKHNEQFF. CDR3 sequence (DNA): TGTGCCTGGAGTGTATGGAGCGGGAAACACAATGAGCAGTTCTTC.

The chain recombines TRBV5-1 with TRBJ1-1; 9 nucleotides agree with TRBD1. V was clipped by 4 bases and J by 0 bases; unmatched bases: 4. Germline-derived CDR1 and CDR2 are SGHRS and YFSETQ. The CDR3 is made up of 15 amino acids. This chain's CDR3 is CASSGQGTLNTEAFF. Written as DNA, the CDR3 is TGCGCCAGCAGCGGACAGGGGACGCTGAACACTGAAGCTTTCTTT.

CDR3 sequence (DNA): TGTGCCAGCAGCCCGGGACAGGGCTTTTATAATTCACCCCTCCACTTT. Translation: CASSPGQGFYNSPLHF. This sequence joins TRBV6-6 and TRBJ1-6; 9 bases match TRBD1. The V segment lost 6 bases and the J segment 4 bases; nucleotides outside the gene matches: 7. From germline, CDR1 is MNHNY and CDR2 SVGAGI (reference sequence). The CDR3 contains 16 residues.

V is TRBV6-1 and J is TRBJ1-5; D uncertain. V dropped 5 bases and J dropped 4 bases, with 12 bases sitting between them. The CDR3 has 14 amino acids. Germline lookup yields CDR1 MNHNS and CDR2 SASEGT. The CDR3 bases are TGTGCCAGCAGTTCCAGGCCGGGGAATCAGCCCCAGCATTTT. Translating it yields CASSSRPGNQPQHF.

For this clone: At one of its ends the junction is not consistent with the germline gene, which may arise from a read error. The chain recombines TRBV4-1 with TRBJ2-7; D may correspond to TRBD1 or TRBD2 (6 bases each). Germline CDR1 is MGHRA and CDR2 is YSYEKL. This CDR3 is built from 13 residues. CDR3 sequence reads: CASSQVGGYERYF. The CDR3 region has the DNA TGCGCCAGCAGCCAAGTGGGGGGCTACGAGCGGTACTTC.

As DNA, the CDR3 is TGTGCCAGTAGTATAGCCGGCACCGGGGAGCTGTTTTTT. Protein product: CASSIAGTGELFF. V usage is TRBV19 and J usage is TRBJ2-2, with no clear D. V shed 1 base and J shed 4 bases, with 4 bases lying between them. Per germline, CDR1 LNHDA and CDR2 SQIVND (reference sequence). The CDR3 sequence is 13 residues long.

V gene TRBV30 combines with J gene TRBJ1-5; 9 bases agree with TRBD1. In germline, CDR1 is GTSNPN, CDR2 SVGIG (reference sequence). After removal of 0 bases from V and 6 bases from J, the junction contained 3 bases not matched to a gene. This CDR3 has 14 residues. The CDR3, as DNA: TGTGCCTGGAGTGTACAGGGGGCGGTTCAGCCCCAGCATTTT. Translating it yields CAWSVQGAVQPQHF.

The chain carries TRBV5-6 and TRBJ1-1; D not resolved. The V end lost 2 bases, the J end lost 2 bases, and 13 bases lay between the germline ends. The CDR3 covers 15 residues. From germline, CDR1 is SGHDT and CDR2 YYEEEE. CDR3 sequence reads: CASSFGDRLNTEAFF. CDR3 DNA: TGTGCCAGCAGCTTTGGTGACCGTTTAAACACTGAAGCTTTCTTT. Full variable domain (missing parts from reference TRBV5-6 and TRBJ1-1): DAGVTQSPTHLIKTRGQQVTLRCSPKSGHDTVSWYQQALGQGPQFIFQYYEEEERQRGNFPDRFSGHQFPNYSSELNVNALLLGDSALYLCASSFGDRLNTEAFFGQGTRLTVV.

The rearrangement uses TRBV10-1 and TRBJ2-3; D not certain. The CDR3 is 15 residues long. CDR1 WNHNN and CDR2 SYGVQD come from the germline V gene (reference sequence). Trimming shortened V by 4 bases and J by 0 bases, and 11 bases separated the two germline ends. The DNA for the CDR3 is TGCGCCAGCAGTGCCATAGGCCGTAGCACAGATACGCAGTATTTT. Encoded protein: CASSAIGRSTDTQYF.

The J gene is TRBJ1-4, the V gene TRBV19; D is unclear. This CDR3 comprises 14 residues. Trimming removed 5 bases at V and 4 bases at J, with 11 bases between. CDR1 LNHDA and CDR2 SQIVND come from the germline V gene (reference sequence). The CDR3 nucleotides read TGTGCCAGTAGTTTACAGTTTAATAATGAAAAACTGTTTTTT. Protein product: CASSLQFNNEKLFF.

The chain has TRBV5-1 and TRBJ2-3, with 7 bases fitting TRBD2. Looked up from germline, CDR1 is SGHRS and CDR2 is YFSETQ. V was clipped by 0 bases and J by 2 bases; unmatched bases: 6. This CDR3 is 16 amino acids long. This chain's CDR3 is CASSLAPSGYTDTQYF. The CDR3 DNA follows: TGCGCCAGCAGCTTGGCCCCTAGCGGCTACACAGATACGCAGTATTTT.

The genes are TRBV6-6 and TRBJ1-2; 8 bases fit TRBD1. The germline V gene has CDR1 MNHNY and CDR2 SVGAGI (reference sequence). V was clipped by 5 bases and J by 4 bases; unmatched bases: 12. The CDR3 is 16 amino acids. CDR3 sequence reads: CASSPNGQGTRYGYTF. Here the CDR3 DNA reads TGTGCCAGCAGTCCCAACGGACAGGGTACTCGCTATGGCTACACCTTC.

The chain employs TRBV7-9 and TRBJ1-2; no firm D call. CDR1 and CDR2 (germline): SEHNR, FQNEAQ (reference sequence). V gave up 1 base and J gave up 4 bases, with 4 bases separating them. The CDR3 sequence is 12 residues long. CDR3: CASSLESYGYTF. CDR3 coding DNA: TGTGCCAGCAGCTTAGAAAGCTATGGCTACACCTTC.

The rearrangement joins TRBV5-4 to TRBJ1-2, with D perhaps TRBD1 (5 bases). The CDR3 is made up of 13 amino acids. Germline loops: CDR1 SGHNT, CDR2 YYREEE (reference sequence). V lost 3 bases and J lost 4, with 10 bases in between. The CDR3 is CASSSTEVYGYTF. CDR3 DNA: TGTGCCAGCAGCTCGACAGAAGTCTATGGCTACACCTTC.

Written as DNA, the CDR3 is TGTGCCTGGACACCTCTCCCGGGACAAACAATAAACTCTGGAAACACCATATATTTT. This translates into CAWTPLPGQTINSGNTIYF. The rearrangement joins TRBV30 to TRBJ1-3; possible D gene TRBD1, 6 bases. CDR3 size: 19 residues. Trimming took off 4 bases at V and 0 bases at J, with 25 bases between the two ends. The germline gives CDR1 GTSNPN, CDR2 SVGIG (reference sequence).

In this sample, this clone turned up once. J is TRBJ1-1 and V is TRBV25-1; D is perhaps TRBD1 (6 bases). The V end was cut by 1 base, the J end by 8 bases, with 20 bases between. The CDR3 is 16 residues long. Per the germline V gene, CDR1 is MGHDK and CDR2 is SYGVNS. CDR3 coding DNA: TGTGCCAGCAGTGAATCGGGCAGGGGCGGCCCCCGAGAAGCTTTCTTT. Its protein product is CASSESGRGGPREAFF.

The V gene is TRBV2, the J gene TRBJ2-3; TRBD2 is a possible D gene (5 bases). CDR1 SNHLY and CDR2 FYNNEI come from the germline V gene. Trimming left V 3 bases short and J 4 bases short, with 11 bases between. The CDR3 is made up of 14 amino acids. The CDR3 reads CASSDGGRADTQYF. For the CDR3, the DNA is TGTGCCAGCAGTGACGGCGGGCGGGCAGATACGCAGTATTTT.

The J gene is TRBJ2-7, the V gene TRBV25-1, with 7 bases lining up with TRBD2. The CDR3 is 13 residues long. V was clipped by 8 bases and J by 2 bases; unmatched bases: 6. CDR1 and CDR2 (germline): MGHDK, SYGVNS. CDR3 amino acids: CASGTGGAYEQYF. CDR3 nucleotide sequence: TGTGCCAGCGGGACGGGAGGCGCCTACGAGCAGTACTTC.

The chain employs TRBV6-5 and TRBJ2-7; D gene uncertain. The CDR3 loop spans 14 amino acids. Germline loops: CDR1 MNHEY, CDR2 SVGAGI. The germline V and J ends were trimmed by 10 bases and 2 bases, with 18 bases remaining between them. CDR3 DNA sequence: TGTGCCACCCGTCCCTCAGGAGCCGCCTACGAGCAGTACTTC. Translated: CATRPSGAAYEQYF.

The chain is built from TRBV19 and TRBJ1-2; unclear D gene. The CDR3 runs to 14 residues. Germline lookup yields CDR1 LNHDA and CDR2 SQIVND (reference sequence). V was shortened by 8 bases and J by 3 bases, with 16 bases between the two germline ends. The CDR3 DNA sequence: TGTGCCAGTGAGAGGGAGGGAAGCTACTATGGCTACACCTTC. It yields the protein CASEREGSYYGYTF.

CDR3 sequence: CSVGDRGRPTLNNYGYTF. Written as DNA, the CDR3 is TGCAGCGTCGGAGACAGGGGGCGACCCACCTTAAATAACTATGGCTACACCTTC. The chain combines TRBV29-1 with TRBJ1-2, with 10 bases fitting TRBD1. V was clipped by 6 bases and J by 1 base; unmatched bases: 17. Germline loops: CDR1 SQVTM, CDR2 ANQGSEA. The CDR3 loop spans 18 amino acids.

The V call is TRBV25-1, the J call TRBJ2-7, with D possibly matching TRBD1 (6 bases). This CDR3 has 15 amino acids. Trimming took off 4 bases at V and 5 bases at J, with 18 bases between the two ends. The germline V gene encodes CDR1 MGHDK and CDR2 SYGVNS. CDR3 DNA: TGTGCCAGCAGTGCAGGGGCCAGGCAGGGGCACGAGCAGTACTTC. Translating gives CASSAGARQGHEQYF.

This sequence joins TRBV23-1 and TRBJ2-7; D uncertain. TRBV23-1 is known as an ORF, though its function is uncertain. V was clipped by 0 bases and J by 0 bases, with 27 bases between them. This CDR3 contains 21 residues. CDR3 nucleotides: TGCGCCAGCAGTCAATCGGCACCTACAAGTTTACTGTGGGGTACCTCCTACGAGCAGTACTTC. Translation gives CASSQSAPTSLLWGTSYEQYF.

This rearrangement joins TRBV11-3 to TRBJ2-5; D gene uncertain. CDR3 size: 17 residues. The germline CDR1 and CDR2 sequences are SGHNT and YENEEA. The V gene lost 7 bases and the J gene lost 2 bases, with 23 bases spanning the gap. CDR3 coding DNA: TGTGCCAGCAAATTTAGGGCCGGGCTAGGGATGCAAGAGACCCAGTACTTC. It yields the protein CASKFRAGLGMQETQYF.

This sequence joins TRBV7-2 and TRBJ1-1, with 7 bases matching TRBD1. J was trimmed by 0 bases and V by 5 bases; bases with no gene match: 9. Germline V gives CDR1 SGHTA, CDR2 FQGNSA. The CDR3 sequence is 16 residues long. CDR3 sequence reads: CASSPPRQGVNTEAFF. Here the CDR3 DNA reads TGTGCCAGCAGCCCCCCCCGACAGGGAGTGAACACTGAAGCTTTCTTT.

This clone has a single count. The chain joins TRBV6-5 to TRBJ2-7; D not resolved. Between the trimmed V and J ends, which lost 5 bases and 1 base, there was a span of 9 bases. This CDR3 contains 13 residues. CDR1 and CDR2 (germline): MNHEY, SVGAGI. DNA for the CDR3: TGTGCCAGCAGTGATGTGGGGTCCTACGAGCAGTACTTC. Translating gives CASSDVGSYEQYF.

The chain uses TRBV5-8 and TRBJ2-7; 7 nucleotides match TRBD2. The J segment lost 2 bases and the V segment lost 2 bases, leaving 13 bases of the junction unmatched. Germline V lookup: CDR1 SGHTS, CDR2 YDEGEE. The CDR3 is 17 residues long. CDR3 amino acids: CASSFDGRGGVTYEQYF. CDR3 DNA sequence: TGTGCCAGCAGCTTTGATGGGCGTGGGGGGGTTACCTACGAGCAGTACTTC.